A single sample is the source of the 16 T cell receptor beta chains below, sequenced in a study of shared clonotypes between healthy human individuals. The assay was immunoSEQ multiplex PCR, and TCRdb's table has in-frame clones only and misses some. The data hold 2 million to 2.5 million clones, with around 90% observed a single time. Sequenced: naive CD4+ T cells from PBMCs. The subset here: CD45RA+ positively selected. The receptors here all came from a man between 18 and 35 years old in good health. Some clones in this sample may be carry-over from other donors' samples.

The chain recombines TRBV9 with TRBJ1-6; D not resolved. This CDR3 is 15 amino acids long. Germline lookup yields CDR1 SGDLS and CDR2 YYNGEE. Between the trimmed V and J ends, which lost 4 bases and 0 bases, there was a span of 8 bases. CDR3 nucleotides: TGTGCCAGCAGCCCGGTGGGCTCCTATAATTCACCCCTCCACTTT. Encoded protein: CASSPVGSYNSPLHF.

The J gene is TRBJ2-1, the V gene TRBV7-9; no clear D gene. Trimming shortened V by 1 base and J by 1 base, and 8 bases separated the two germline ends. The CDR3 spans 15 residues. Germline assignment: CDR1 SEHNR and CDR2 FQNEAQ (reference sequence). This chain's CDR3 is CASSLGTASYNEQFF. DNA of the CDR3: TGTGCCAGCAGCTTAGGTACAGCTTCCTACAATGAGCAGTTCTTC.

The rearrangement joins TRBV6-5 to TRBJ2-7; 8 nucleotides agree with TRBD2. Germline V gene lookup returns CDR1 MNHEY and CDR2 SVGAGI. The V gene end was trimmed by 8 bases and the J gene end by 4 bases; junction bases not matched to a gene: 7. The CDR3 totals 13 residues. In DNA, the CDR3 is TGTGCCAGCGGGGAGCGGGAGAGGTACGAGCAGTACTTC. This codes for CASGERERYEQYF.

The chain carries TRBV5-1 and TRBJ2-7, with 7 bases aligning to TRBD2. This CDR3 has 13 residues. Germline V gives CDR1 SGHRS, CDR2 YFSETQ. V shed 5 bases, J shed 5 bases, and the junction held 7 bases outside the gene matches. CDR3 coding DNA: TGCGCCAGCAGTGGGGGGGTCGGCCACGAGCAGTACTTC. Encoded protein: CASSGGVGHEQYF.

This clone has a single count. The chain employs TRBV25-1 and TRBJ2-3; D remains unclear. The CDR3 covers 13 residues. CDR1 is MGHDK and CDR2 is SYGVNS in the germline V gene. Trimming took 5 bases from V and 4 from J, leaving 10 bases between them. DNA of the CDR3: TGTGCCAGCAGTTCTACCCCCCCAGATACGCAGTATTTT. It yields the protein CASSSTPPDTQYF.

The genes are TRBV4-1 and TRBJ2-5; D is perhaps TRBD2 (6 bases). V dropped 1 base and J dropped 2 bases, with 14 bases sitting between them. The CDR3 sequence is 16 residues long. Per the germline V gene, CDR1 is MGHRA and CDR2 is YSYEKL. The CDR3 coding sequence is TGCGCCAGCAGCCAAGGCCCCCTAGCGCGGCAAGAGACCCAGTACTTC. Its translation: CASSQGPLARQETQYF.

The V and J genes are TRBV6-4 and TRBJ2-7, with 7 nucleotides matching TRBD1. The germline V gene encodes CDR1 MRHNA and CDR2 SNTAGT. J gave up 1 base and V 7 bases, and 4 bases lay outside the gene matches. The CDR3 is 13 residues long. CDR3 loop: CASTGTESYEQYF. DNA of the CDR3: TGTGCCAGCACGGGGACAGAATCCTACGAGCAGTACTTC.

V usage is TRBV18 and J usage is TRBJ2-5; TRBD1 might be the D (6 bases). V lost 2 bases to trimming and J lost 2 bases, with 12 bases between them. Germline V gene sequence: CDR1 KGHSH, CDR2 LQKENI. This CDR3 has 15 residues. The CDR3 sequence is CASSPAARGQETQYF. Here the CDR3 DNA reads TGTGCCAGCTCACCAGCTGCCAGGGGACAAGAGACCCAGTACTTC.

The chain uses TRBV11-2 and TRBJ1-1, with D unresolved. This CDR3 is built from 14 residues. V was clipped by 5 bases and J by 3 bases, with 13 bases between them. Per germline, CDR1 SGHAT and CDR2 FQNNGV. The CDR3 spells CASSRFGVDTEAFF. The DNA of the CDR3 is TGTGCCAGCAGCCGTTTCGGGGTTGACACTGAAGCTTTCTTT.

This clone was detected once. The rearrangement joins TRBV7-2 to TRBJ2-7, with TRBD2 matching 8 bases. The CDR3 contains 15 residues. Germline V gene sequence: CDR1 SGHTA, CDR2 FQGNSA. V dropped 1 base and J dropped 4; count of bases not matched to a gene: 6. This CDR3 is CASSLVPGGVYEQYF. CDR3 sequence (DNA): TGTGCCAGCAGCTTAGTCCCGGGGGGGGTTTACGAGCAGTACTTC.

This rearrangement joins TRBV4-3 to TRBJ2-3, with 10 nucleotides matching TRBD1. Germline assignment: CDR1 LGHNA and CDR2 YSLEER. The CDR3 extends over 18 amino acids. V was clipped by 1 base and J by 1 base; unmatched bases: 8. CDR3 amino acids: CASSQGFSGTGGTDTQYF. In DNA, the CDR3 is TGCGCCAGCAGCCAAGGATTCTCAGGGACAGGGGGCACAGATACGCAGTATTTT.

This chain joins TRBV28 and TRBJ2-1; the D is unclear. The germline V gene has CDR1 MDHEN and CDR2 SYDVKM. The CDR3 is made up of 14 amino acids. V dropped 4 bases and J dropped 7 bases, with 14 bases sitting between them. Written as DNA, the CDR3 is TGTGCCAGCAGTTCTGCCGAGGTCCTTAATGAGCAGTTCTTC. It is translated as CASSSAEVLNEQFF.

This chain links TRBV19 with TRBJ1-3; no firm D call. This CDR3 region has 11 residues. Trimming removed 7 bases from V and 6 bases from J, with 7 bases in between. Germline assignment: CDR1 LNHDA and CDR2 SQIVND (reference sequence). CDR3 in DNA: TGTGCCAGTATCGAGGTAAACACCATATATTTT. Its translation is CASIEVNTIYF.

Only a few counts were recorded for this clone. Other DNA sequences in this sample translate to the same CDR3. J is TRBJ1-3 and V is TRBV6-6, with a weak D call TRBD1 (5 bases). This CDR3 is 14 amino acids long. The germline CDR1 and CDR2 sequences are MNHNY and SVGAGI (reference sequence). Trimming left V 6 bases short and J 0 bases short, with 9 bases between. CDR3 nucleotides: TGTGCCAGCAGCACAGACAGCTCTGGAAACACCATATATTTT. This translates into CASSTDSSGNTIYF.

V is TRBV7-9 and J is TRBJ1-2; D is undetermined. CDR1 SEHNR and CDR2 FQNEAQ come from the germline V gene (reference sequence). The V end lost 0 bases, the J end lost 6 bases, and 2 bases lay between the germline ends. The CDR3 consists of 11 residues. The CDR3 DNA is TGTGCCAGCAGCTTAGCGGATGGCTACACCTTC. This codes for CASSLADGYTF.

The chain links TRBV5-6 to TRBJ2-5; a possible D gene is TRBD1 (6 bases). Germline CDR1 is SGHDT and CDR2 is YYEEEE. Trimming took 0 bases from V and 2 from J, leaving 11 bases between them. The CDR3 covers 15 residues. The CDR3 DNA reads TGTGCCAGCAGCTTGGTGACAGGCCGACAAGAGACCCAGTACTTC. Its protein is CASSLVTGRQETQYF.